This T cell receptor (beta chain) was captured in a study of blood T cell repertoires in COVID-19. Study background: Collection of acute and convalescent COVID-19 samples took place in the United States, Italy and Spain. In each case, the material was cDNA or gDNA derived from T cells, B-cell-depleted T cells, or PBMCs.

Germline values: CDR1 SGDLS, CDR2 YYNGEE. The CDR3 covers 15 residues. V lost 0 bases, J lost 2 bases, and 11 bases lay in between. Study processing details: Amplified reference gene primers provided the basis for estimating nucleated cell counts. The protocol was immunoSEQ multiplex PCR, while the TCRdb copy is restricted to in-frame clones and leaves out a portion. V, J and clone size are taken as reported in that table, and D and trimming were inferred from the DNA itself. The sample carries about 54,000 clones, roughly 80% recorded once. The sequence came from a human donor in a cohort sampled during active COVID-19. The genes are TRBV9 and TRBJ1-2, with D perhaps matching TRBD1 (6 bases). Source material: peripheral blood. The CDR3 sequence is CASSVGPGENYGYTF. Here the CDR3 DNA reads TGTGCCAGCAGCGTAGGTCCAGGGGAAAACTATGGCTACACCTTC.